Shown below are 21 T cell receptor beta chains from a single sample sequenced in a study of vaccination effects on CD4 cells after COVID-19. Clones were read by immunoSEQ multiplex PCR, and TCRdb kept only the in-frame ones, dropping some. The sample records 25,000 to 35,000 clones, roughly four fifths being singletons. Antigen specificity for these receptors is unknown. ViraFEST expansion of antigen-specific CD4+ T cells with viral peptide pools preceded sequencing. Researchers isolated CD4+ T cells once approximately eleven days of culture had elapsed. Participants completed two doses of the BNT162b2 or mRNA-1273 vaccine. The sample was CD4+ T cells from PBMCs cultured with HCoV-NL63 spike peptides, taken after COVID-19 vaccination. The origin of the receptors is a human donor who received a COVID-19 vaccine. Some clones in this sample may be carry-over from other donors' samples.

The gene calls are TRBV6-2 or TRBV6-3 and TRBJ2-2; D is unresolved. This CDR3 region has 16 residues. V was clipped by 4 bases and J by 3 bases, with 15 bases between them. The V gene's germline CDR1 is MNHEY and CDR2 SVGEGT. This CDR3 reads CASSLRIGIYTGELFF. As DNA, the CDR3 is TGTGCCAGCAGTTTAAGAATTGGCATTTACACCGGGGAGCTGTTTTTT.

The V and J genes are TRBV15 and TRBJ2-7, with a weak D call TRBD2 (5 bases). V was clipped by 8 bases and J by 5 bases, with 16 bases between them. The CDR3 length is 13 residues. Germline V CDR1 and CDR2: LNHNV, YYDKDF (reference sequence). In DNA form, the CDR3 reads TGTGCCACCGGGTTGAGGGTTATGCACGAGCAGTACGTC. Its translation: CATGLRVMHEQYV.

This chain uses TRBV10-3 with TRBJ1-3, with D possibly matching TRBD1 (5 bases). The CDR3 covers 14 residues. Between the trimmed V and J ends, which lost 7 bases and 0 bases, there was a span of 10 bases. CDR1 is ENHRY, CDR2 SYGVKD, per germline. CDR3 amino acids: CAINQGGSGNTIYF. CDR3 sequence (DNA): TGTGCCATCAACCAGGGCGGCTCTGGAAACACCATATATTTT.

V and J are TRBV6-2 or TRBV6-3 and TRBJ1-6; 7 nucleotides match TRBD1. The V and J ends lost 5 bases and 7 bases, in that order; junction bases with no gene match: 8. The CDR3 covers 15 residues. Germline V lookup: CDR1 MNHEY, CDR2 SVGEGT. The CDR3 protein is CASSGDSFTNSPLHF. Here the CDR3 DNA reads TGTGCCAGCAGTGGGGACAGTTTTACAAATTCACCCCTCCACTTT.

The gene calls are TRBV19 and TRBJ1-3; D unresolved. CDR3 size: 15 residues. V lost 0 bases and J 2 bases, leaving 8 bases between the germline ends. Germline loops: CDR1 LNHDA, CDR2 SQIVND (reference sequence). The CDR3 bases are TGTGCCAGTAGTATAGACAGGTTCCCTGGAAACACCATATATTTT. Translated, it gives CASSIDRFPGNTIYF.

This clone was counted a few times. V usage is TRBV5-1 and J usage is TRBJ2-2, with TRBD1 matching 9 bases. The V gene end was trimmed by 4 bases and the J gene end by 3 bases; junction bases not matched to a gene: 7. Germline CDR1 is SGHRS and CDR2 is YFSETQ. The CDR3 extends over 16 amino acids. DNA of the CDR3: TGCGCCAGCAGCCCGGACAGGGGCGGGGACACCGGGGAGCTGTTTTTT. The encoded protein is CASSPDRGGDTGELFF.

CDR3 bases: TGTGCCAGCAATATACAGCAAGAGACCCAGTACTTC. Protein: CASNIQQETQYF. The chain carries TRBV28 and TRBJ2-5; no reliable D call. The CDR3 is made up of 12 amino acids. From germline, CDR1 is MDHEN and CDR2 SYDVKM. The ends were cut back, 7 bases at V and 2 bases at J, with 8 bases in the middle.

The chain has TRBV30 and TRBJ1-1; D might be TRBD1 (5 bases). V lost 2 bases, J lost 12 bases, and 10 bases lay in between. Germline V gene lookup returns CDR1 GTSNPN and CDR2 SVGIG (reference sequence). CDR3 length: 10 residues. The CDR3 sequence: CAWSLTETFF. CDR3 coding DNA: TGTGCCTGGAGTCTGACAGAGACTTTCTTT.

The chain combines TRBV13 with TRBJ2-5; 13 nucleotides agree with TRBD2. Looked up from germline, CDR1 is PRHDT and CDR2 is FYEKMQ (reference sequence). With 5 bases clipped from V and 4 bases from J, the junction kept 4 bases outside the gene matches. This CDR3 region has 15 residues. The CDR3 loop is CASSRGLAGAETQYF. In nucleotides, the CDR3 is TGTGCCAGCAGCCGAGGACTAGCGGGAGCAGAGACCCAGTACTTC.

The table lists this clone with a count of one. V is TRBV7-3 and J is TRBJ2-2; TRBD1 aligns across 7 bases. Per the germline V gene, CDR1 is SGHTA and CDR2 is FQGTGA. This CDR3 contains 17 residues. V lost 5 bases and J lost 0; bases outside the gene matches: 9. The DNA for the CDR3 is TGTGCCAGCAGCGCACGACCGGGACAGACGAACACCGGGGAGCTGTTTTTT. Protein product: CASSARPGQTNTGELFF.

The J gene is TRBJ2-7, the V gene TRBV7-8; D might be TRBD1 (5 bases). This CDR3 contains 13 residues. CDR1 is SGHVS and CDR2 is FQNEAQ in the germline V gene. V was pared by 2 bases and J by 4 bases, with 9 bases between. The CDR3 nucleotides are TGTGCCAGCAGCTTACAGGGTAGATACGAGCAGTACGTC. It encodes CASSLQGRYEQYV.

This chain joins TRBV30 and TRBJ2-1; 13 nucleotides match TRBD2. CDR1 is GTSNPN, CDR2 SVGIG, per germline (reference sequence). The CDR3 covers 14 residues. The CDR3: CARTSGGAKDEQFF. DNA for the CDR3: TGTGCTCGCACTAGCGGGGGGGCCAAGGATGAGCAGTTCTTC.

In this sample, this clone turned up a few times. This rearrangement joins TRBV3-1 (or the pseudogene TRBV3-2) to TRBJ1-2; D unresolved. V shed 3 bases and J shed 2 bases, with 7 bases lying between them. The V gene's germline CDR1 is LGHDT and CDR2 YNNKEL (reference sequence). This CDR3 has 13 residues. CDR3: CASSHRRNYGYTF. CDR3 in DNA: TGTGCCAGCAGCCACAGGCGGAACTATGGCTACACCTTC.

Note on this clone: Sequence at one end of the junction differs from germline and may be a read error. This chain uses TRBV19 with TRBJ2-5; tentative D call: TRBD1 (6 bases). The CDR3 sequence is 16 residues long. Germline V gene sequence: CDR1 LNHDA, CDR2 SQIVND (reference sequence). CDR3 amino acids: CASSISLFRGQATQYF. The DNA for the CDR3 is TGTGCCAGTAGTATTTCTCTTTTCAGGGGTCAAGCGACCCAGTACTTC.

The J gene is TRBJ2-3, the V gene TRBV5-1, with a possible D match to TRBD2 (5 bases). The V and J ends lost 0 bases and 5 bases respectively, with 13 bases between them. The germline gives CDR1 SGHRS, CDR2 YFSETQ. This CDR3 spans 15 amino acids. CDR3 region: CASSLDGLPGDTQYF. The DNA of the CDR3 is TGCGCCAGCAGCTTGGATGGACTGCCTGGAGATACGCAGTATTTT.

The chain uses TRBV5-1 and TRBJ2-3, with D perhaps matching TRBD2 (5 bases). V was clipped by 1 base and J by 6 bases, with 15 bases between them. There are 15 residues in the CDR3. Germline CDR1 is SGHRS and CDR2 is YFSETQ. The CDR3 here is CASSLSGVTADTQYF. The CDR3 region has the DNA TGCGCCAGCAGCTTGTCCGGGGTGACCGCCGATACGCAGTATTTT.

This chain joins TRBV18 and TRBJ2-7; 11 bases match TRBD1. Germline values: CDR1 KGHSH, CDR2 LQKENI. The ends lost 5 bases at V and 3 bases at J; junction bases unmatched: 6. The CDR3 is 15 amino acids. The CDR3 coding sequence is TGTGCCAGCTCAATCGGGACAGGGGGTTACTACGAGCAGTACGTC. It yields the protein CASSIGTGGYYEQYV.

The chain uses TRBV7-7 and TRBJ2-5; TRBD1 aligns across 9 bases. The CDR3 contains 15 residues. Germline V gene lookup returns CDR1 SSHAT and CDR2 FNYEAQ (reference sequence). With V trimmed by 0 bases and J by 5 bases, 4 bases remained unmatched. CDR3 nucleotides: TGTGCCAGCAGCTTAGCCGGGACAGGGAGTGAGACCCAGTACTTC. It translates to CASSLAGTGSETQYF.

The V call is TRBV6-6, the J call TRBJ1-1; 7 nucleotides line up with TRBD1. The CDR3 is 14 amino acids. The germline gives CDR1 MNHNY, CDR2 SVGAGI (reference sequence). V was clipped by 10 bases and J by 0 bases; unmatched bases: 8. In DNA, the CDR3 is TGTGCCATTAGAGACAGGGTGATGAACACTGAAGCTTTCTTT. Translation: CAIRDRVMNTEAFF.

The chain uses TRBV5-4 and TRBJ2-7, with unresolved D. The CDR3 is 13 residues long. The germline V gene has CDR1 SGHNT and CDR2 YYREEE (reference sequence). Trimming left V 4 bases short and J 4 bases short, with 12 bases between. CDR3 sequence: CASSPGPFYEQYV. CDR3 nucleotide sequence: TGTGCCAGCAGCCCCGGACCCTTTTACGAGCAGTACGTC.

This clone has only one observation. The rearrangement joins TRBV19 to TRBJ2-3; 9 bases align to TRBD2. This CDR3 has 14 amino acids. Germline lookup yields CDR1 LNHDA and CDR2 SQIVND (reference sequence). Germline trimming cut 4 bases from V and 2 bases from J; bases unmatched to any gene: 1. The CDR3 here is CASSRLAATDTQYF. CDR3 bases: TGTGCCAGTAGTAGACTAGCGGCCACAGATACGCAGTATTTT.